The source of this TCR beta chain is a study of cytomegalovirus exposure and HLA in healthy donors. The CDR3 covers 14 residues. Germline V gene lookup returns CDR1 MNHEY and CDR2 SVGAGI. With 2 bases removed from V and 6 bases from J, the gap between germline ends came to 14 bases. Use of 60 Vbeta and 13 Jbeta primers characterized the PCR. This table comes from immunoSEQ multiplex PCR, and its TCRdb copy is limited to in-frame clones, with some not included. The sample has fewer than 30,000 clones. The chain joins TRBV6-5 to TRBJ2-7; a possible D gene is TRBD1 (5 bases). The TCR comes from a man in his thirties or forties in good health and CMV-seronegative. The sequencing sample was made of PBMCs. This CDR3 reads CASSYGQGISEQYF. The CDR3 bases are TGTGCCAGCAGTTACGGGCAGGGAATTAGCGAGCAGTACTTC.